This TCR beta chain was profiled in a study of shared clonotypes between healthy human individuals. Methods used by the authors: Quality scores were absent from the junction-only immunoSEQ sequences, so filtering differed. Produced via immunoSEQ multiplex PCR; TCRdb's table is partial and in-frame only. The V and J calls and clone size were taken over from that table, and D and trimming were inferred from the DNA. The sample consists of 2 million or so clones, approximately 95% of them appearing once. Caucasian adults living in Nashville, Tennessee, provided all samples. Germline CDR1 SNHLY, CDR2 FYNNEI. The CDR3 covers 16 residues. The V and J ends lost 5 bases and 0 bases respectively, with 11 bases between them. This clone was detected only once. Its antigen is not identified. Notes on the study in general: Non-shared clonotypes had lower generation probabilities than those shared by all four donors. Measured sharing among donors was expected to vary with sequencing depth.

Sequenced: naive CD4+ T cells sorted from blood. Noted subset: CD45RA+ positively selected. The TCR comes from a man aged 18 to 35 in good health. The chain uses TRBV2 and TRBJ1-6; the D gene is possibly TRBD1 (5 bases). CDR3: CASSNGQSSYNSPLHF. The CDR3 nucleotides are TGTGCCAGCAGTAACGGACAAAGCTCCTATAATTCACCCCTCCACTTT. Variable domain in full (rest from reference TRBV2 and TRBJ1-6): EPEVTQTPSHQVTQMGQEVILRCVPISNHLYFYWYRQILGQKVEFLVSFYNNEISEKSEIFDDQFSVERPDGSNFTLKIRSTKLEDSAMYFCASSNGQSSYNSPLHFGNGTRLTVT.